This entry is about one T cell receptor beta chain. The data originate from a study of identical twins. The germline CDR1 and CDR2 sequences are SGHAT and FQDESV (reference sequence). The CDR3 is 18 residues long. The J segment lost 0 bases and the V segment lost 4 bases, leaving 6 bases of the junction unmatched. TCRdb independently ran MiXCR on the 5' RACE reads; one entry per CDR3 protein. The repertoire has 600,000 to 800,000 distinct CDR3 sequences, about 20% of them found once; the top ten carry 4% to 5.5%. These data were likewise used in another study, on T cells expressing NK-cell markers.

The sample consisted of PBMCs. The chain uses TRBV11-1 and TRBJ2-4; 13 bases align to TRBD2. The TCR was taken from a woman in her late teens or twenties in good health. The CDR3 nucleotides read TGTGCCAGCAGCTCCAGGACTAGCGGGAGCTTAGCCAAAAACATTCAGTACTTC. Translating it yields CASSSRTSGSLAKNIQYF.